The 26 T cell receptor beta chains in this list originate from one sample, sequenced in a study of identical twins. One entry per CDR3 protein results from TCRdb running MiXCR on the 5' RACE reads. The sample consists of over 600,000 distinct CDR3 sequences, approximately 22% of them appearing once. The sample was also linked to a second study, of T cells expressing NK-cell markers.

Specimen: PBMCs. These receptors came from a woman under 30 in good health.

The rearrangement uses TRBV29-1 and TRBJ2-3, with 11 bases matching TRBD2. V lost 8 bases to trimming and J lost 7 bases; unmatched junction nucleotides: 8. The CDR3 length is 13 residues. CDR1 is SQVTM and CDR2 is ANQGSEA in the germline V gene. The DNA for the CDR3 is TGCAGCATCTATAGCGGGGGGGCCAATACGCAGTATTTT. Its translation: CSIYSGGANTQYF.

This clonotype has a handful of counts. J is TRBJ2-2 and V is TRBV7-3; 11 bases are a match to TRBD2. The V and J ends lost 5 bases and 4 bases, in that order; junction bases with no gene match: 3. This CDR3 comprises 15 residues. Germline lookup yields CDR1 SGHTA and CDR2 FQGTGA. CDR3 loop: CASSVSGGATGELFF. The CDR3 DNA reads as TGTGCCAGCAGCGTTAGCGGGGGGGCCACCGGGGAGCTGTTTTTT.

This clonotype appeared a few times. CDR3 bases: TGTGCCACCAGGGGCGGGGTCAGCACAGATACGCAGTATTTT. Translation: CATRGGVSTDTQYF. V is TRBV15 and J is TRBJ2-3, with D possibly being TRBD2 (6 bases). There are 14 residues in the CDR3. V lost 6 bases and J 0 bases, leaving 10 bases between the germline ends. Germline-derived CDR1 and CDR2 are LNHNV and YYDKDF (reference sequence).

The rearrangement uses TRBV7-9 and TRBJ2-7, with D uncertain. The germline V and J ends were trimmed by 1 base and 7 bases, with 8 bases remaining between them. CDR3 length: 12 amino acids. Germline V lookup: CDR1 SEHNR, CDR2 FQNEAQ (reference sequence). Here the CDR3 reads CASSLDGPEQYF. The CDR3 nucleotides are TGTGCCAGCAGCTTAGATGGGCCTGAGCAGTACTTC.

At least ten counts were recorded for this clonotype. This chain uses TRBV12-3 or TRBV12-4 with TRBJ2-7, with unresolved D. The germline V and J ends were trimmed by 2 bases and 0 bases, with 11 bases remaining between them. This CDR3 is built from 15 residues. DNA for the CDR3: TGTGCCAGCAGTTTATGGGCCCGTAGCTCCTACGAGCAGTACTTC. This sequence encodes CASSLWARSSYEQYF.

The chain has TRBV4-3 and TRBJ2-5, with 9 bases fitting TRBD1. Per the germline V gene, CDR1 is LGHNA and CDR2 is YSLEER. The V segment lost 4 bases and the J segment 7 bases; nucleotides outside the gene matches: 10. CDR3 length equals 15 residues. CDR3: CASSPGTGYSLTQYF. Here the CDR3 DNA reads TGCGCCAGCAGCCCTGGGACAGGGTATAGTTTGACCCAGTACTTC.

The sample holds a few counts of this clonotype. CDR3 sequence: CATSSDRGLDEQYF. DNA for the CDR3: TGTGCCACCAGCAGCGACAGGGGGCTTGACGAGCAGTACTTC. This chain connects TRBV15 to TRBJ2-7; 10 nucleotides agree with TRBD1. Germline V gene lookup returns CDR1 LNHNV and CDR2 YYDKDF (reference sequence). The CDR3 is made up of 14 amino acids. V gave up 3 bases and J gave up 5 bases; unmatched junction bases: 4.

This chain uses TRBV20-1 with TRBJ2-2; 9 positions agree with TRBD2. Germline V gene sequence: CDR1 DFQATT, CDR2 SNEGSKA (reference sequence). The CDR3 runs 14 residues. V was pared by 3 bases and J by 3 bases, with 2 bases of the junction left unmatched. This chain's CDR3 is CSARERGDTGELFF. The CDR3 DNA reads TGCAGTGCTAGGGAGCGGGGGGACACCGGGGAGCTGTTTTTT.

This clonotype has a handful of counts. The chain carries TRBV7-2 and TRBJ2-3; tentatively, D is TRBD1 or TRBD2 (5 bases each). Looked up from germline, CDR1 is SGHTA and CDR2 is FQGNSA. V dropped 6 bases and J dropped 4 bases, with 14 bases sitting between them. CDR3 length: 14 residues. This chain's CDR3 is CASSSRGSPDTQYF. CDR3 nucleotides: TGTGCCAGCAGTTCGAGGGGTAGCCCAGATACGCAGTATTTT.

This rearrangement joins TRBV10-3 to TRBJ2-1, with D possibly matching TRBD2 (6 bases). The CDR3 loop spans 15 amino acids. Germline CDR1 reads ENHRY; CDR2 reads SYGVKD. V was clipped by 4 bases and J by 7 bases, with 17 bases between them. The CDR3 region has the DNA TGTGCCATCAGTGGTCCCACTATCGCGGGGAATGAGCAGTTCTTC. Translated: CAISGPTIAGNEQFF.

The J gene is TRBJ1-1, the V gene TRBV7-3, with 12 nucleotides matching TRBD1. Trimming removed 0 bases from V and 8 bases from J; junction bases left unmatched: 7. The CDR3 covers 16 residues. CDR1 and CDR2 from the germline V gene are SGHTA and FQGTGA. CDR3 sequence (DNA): TGTGCCAGCAGCTTAACGGGGACAGGGGGCGCGAACGAAGCTTTCTTT. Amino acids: CASSLTGTGGANEAFF.

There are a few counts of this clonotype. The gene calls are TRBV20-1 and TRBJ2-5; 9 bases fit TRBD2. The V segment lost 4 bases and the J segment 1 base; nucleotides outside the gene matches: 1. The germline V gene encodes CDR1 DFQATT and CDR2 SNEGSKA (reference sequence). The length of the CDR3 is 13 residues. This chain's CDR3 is CSAKTSGQETQYF. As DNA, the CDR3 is TGCAGTGCTAAGACTAGCGGCCAAGAGACCCAGTACTTC.

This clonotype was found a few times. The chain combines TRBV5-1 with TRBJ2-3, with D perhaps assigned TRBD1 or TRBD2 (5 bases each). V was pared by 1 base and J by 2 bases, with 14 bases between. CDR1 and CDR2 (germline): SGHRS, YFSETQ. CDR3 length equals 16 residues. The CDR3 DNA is TGCGCCAGCAGCTTGAGGAGTCGAGGGGACACAGATACGCAGTATTTT. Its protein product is CASSLRSRGDTDTQYF.

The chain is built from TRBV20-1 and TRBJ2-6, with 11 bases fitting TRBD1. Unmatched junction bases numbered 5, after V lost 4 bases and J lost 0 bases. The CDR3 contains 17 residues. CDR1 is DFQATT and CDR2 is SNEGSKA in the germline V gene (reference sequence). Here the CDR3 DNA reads TGCAGTGCTAACCCCGGGACAGGGGGCTCTGGGGCCAACGTCCTGACTTTC. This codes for CSANPGTGGSGANVLTF.

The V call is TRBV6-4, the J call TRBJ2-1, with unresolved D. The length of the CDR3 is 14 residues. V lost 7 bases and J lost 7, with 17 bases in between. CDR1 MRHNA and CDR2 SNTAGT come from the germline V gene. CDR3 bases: TGTGCCAGCACCGTGACCCCCTCCGAAAATGAGCAGTTCTTC. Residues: CASTVTPSENEQFF.

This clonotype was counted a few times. The CDR3 here is CASSLDSPRFNEQFF. CDR3 DNA sequence: TGCGCCAGCAGCTTGGACAGCCCACGCTTCAATGAGCAGTTCTTC. J is TRBJ2-1 and V is TRBV5-1; no clear D gene. Germline V gene lookup returns CDR1 SGHRS and CDR2 YFSETQ. Trimming removed 0 bases at V and 6 bases at J, with 13 bases between. This CDR3 is 15 amino acids long.

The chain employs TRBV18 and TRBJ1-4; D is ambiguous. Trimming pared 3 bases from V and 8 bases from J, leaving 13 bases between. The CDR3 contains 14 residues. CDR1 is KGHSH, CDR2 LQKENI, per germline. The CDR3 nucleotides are TGTGCCAGCTCACCTTCGAGACACGAGGAAAAACTGTTTTTT. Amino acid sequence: CASSPSRHEEKLFF.

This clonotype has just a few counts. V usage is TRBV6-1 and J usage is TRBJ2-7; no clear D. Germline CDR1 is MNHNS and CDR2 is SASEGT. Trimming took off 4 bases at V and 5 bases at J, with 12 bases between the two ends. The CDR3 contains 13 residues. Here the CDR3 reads CASSAYFRDEQYF. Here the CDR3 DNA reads TGTGCCAGCAGTGCCTACTTTAGGGACGAGCAGTACTTC.

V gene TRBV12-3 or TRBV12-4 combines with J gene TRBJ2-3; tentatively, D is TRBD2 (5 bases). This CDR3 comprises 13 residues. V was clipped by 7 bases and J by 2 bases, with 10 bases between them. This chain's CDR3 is CASTPRDTDTQYF. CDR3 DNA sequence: TGTGCCAGCACCCCCCGGGACACAGATACGCAGTATTTT.

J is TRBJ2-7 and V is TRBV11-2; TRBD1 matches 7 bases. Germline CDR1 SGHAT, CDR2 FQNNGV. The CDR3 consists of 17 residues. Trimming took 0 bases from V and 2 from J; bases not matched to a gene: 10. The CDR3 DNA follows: TGTGCCAGCAGCTTAGACCGGGACAGCCTTTATCCCTACGAGCAGTACTTC. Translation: CASSLDRDSLYPYEQYF.

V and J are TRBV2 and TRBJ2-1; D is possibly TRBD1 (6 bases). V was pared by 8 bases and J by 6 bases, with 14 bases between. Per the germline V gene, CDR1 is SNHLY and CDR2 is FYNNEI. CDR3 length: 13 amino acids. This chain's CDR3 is CASFVAGANEQFF. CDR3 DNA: TGTGCCAGCTTCGTGGCAGGGGCCAATGAGCAGTTCTTC.

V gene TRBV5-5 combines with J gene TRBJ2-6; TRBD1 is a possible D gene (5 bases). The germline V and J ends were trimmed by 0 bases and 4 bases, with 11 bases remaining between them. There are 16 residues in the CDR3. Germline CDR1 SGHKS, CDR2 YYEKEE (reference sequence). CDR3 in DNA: TGTGCCAGCAGCTTGGATTGGACAACCGGGGCCAACGTCCTGACTTTC. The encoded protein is CASSLDWTTGANVLTF.

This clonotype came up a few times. CDR3 nucleotides: TGTGCCAGCAGCTTAAATCCAGGGTCCGGGGAGCTGTTTTTT. It encodes CASSLNPGSGELFF. The chain is built from TRBV7-2 and TRBJ2-2; maybe TRBD1 (5 bases). Germline CDR1 reads SGHTA; CDR2 reads FQGNSA. The CDR3 covers 14 residues. V lost 2 bases to trimming and J lost 6 bases, with 10 bases between them. Drawing the rest from reference TRBV7-2 and TRBJ2-2, the complete variable domain is GAGVSQSPSNKVTEKGKDVELRCDPISGHTALYWYRQSLGQGLEFLIYFQGNSAPDKSGLPSDRFSAERTGGSVSTLTIQRTQQEDSAVYLCASSLNPGSGELFFGEGSRLTVL.

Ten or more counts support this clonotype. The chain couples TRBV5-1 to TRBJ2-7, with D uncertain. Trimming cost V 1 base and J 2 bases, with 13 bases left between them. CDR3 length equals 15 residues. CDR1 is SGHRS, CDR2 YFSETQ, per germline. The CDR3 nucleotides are TGCGCCAGCAGCTTGACCGGATTTGCCCCCTACGAGCAGTACTTC. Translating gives CASSLTGFAPYEQYF.

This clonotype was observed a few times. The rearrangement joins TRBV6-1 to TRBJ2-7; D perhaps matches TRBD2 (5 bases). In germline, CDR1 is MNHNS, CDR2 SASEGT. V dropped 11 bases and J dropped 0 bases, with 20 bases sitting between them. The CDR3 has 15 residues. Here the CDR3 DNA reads TGTGCCCTATCGGGGAGCAGACCCCACTCCTACGAGCAGTACTTC. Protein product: CALSGSRPHSYEQYF.

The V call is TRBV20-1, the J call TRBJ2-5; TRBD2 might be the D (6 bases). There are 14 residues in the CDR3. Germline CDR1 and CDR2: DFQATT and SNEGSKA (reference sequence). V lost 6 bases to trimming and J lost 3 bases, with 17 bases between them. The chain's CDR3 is CSAPFPGLKETQYF. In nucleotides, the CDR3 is TGCAGTGCCCCCTTTCCGGGACTCAAAGAGACCCAGTACTTC.